Listed below are T cell receptor beta chains from one sample, sequenced in a study of blood T cell repertoires in COVID-19. TCRdb's table, derived via immunoSEQ multiplex PCR, lists solely in-frame clones and lacks some. The sample carries 140,000 to 150,000 clones, approximately 80% recorded once. Sequencing input: peripheral blood. The receptors were sampled from a human donor in a cohort sampled during active COVID-19. CDR3s include the opening cysteine and the closing phenylalanine or tryptophan. D genes are given only for firm matches. Expanded clones get a size class; other rows say once, few or many, or leave the size out.

d_gene: NA
v_gene: TRBV6-6
abundance: NA
j_gene: TRBJ2-7
CDR3aa: CASKGYTGNEQYF
CDR3nt: TGTGCCAGCAAGGGGTACACAGGAAACGAGCAGTACTTC

d_gene: NA
v_gene: TRBV29-1
abundance: NA
j_gene: TRBJ1-4
CDR3aa: CSVDPSPGKLFF
CDR3nt: TGCAGCGTTGATCCGTCCCCGGGAAAACTGTTTTTT

d_gene: TRBD2
v_gene: TRBV4-3
abundance: NA
j_gene: TRBJ2-3
CDR3aa: CASSQGGDVLSTDTQYF
CDR3nt: TGCGCCAGCAGCCAGGGGGGGGATGTACTGAGCACAGATACGCAGTATTTT

d_gene: NA
v_gene: TRBV20-1
abundance: NA
j_gene: TRBJ2-1
CDR3aa: CSASRPSAHNEQFF
CDR3nt: TGCAGTGCTAGTAGACCTAGCGCCCACAATGAGCAGTTCTTC

d_gene: NA
v_gene: TRBV5-1
abundance: NA
j_gene: TRBJ1-1
CDR3aa: CASSERTANTEAFF
CDR3nt: TGCGCCAGCAGCGAGCGGACAGCGAACACTGAAGCTTTCTTT

d_gene: NA
v_gene: TRBV7-2
abundance: NA
j_gene: TRBJ1-1
CDR3aa: CASSLEISRAAFF
CDR3nt: TGTGCCAGCAGCTTAGAAATAAGCAGGGCAGCTTTCTTT

d_gene: TRBD1
v_gene: TRBV4-1
abundance: NA
j_gene: TRBJ1-3
CDR3aa: CASSQERSGTGGRFTIYF
CDR3nt: TGCGCCAGCAGCCAAGAGAGGTCCGGGACAGGGGGCCGGTTCACCATATATTTT

d_gene: NA
v_gene: TRBV3-1/TRBV3-2
abundance: NA
j_gene: TRBJ1-1
CDR3aa: CASSQGTREWTEAFF
CDR3nt: TGTGCCAGCAGCCAAGGGACCAGGGAATGGACTGAAGCTTTCTTT

d_gene: TRBD2
v_gene: TRBV5-6
abundance: NA
j_gene: TRBJ2-5
CDR3aa: CASSLGSGVIQETQYF
CDR3nt: TGTGCCAGCAGCTTGGGTAGCGGGGTGATCCAAGAGACCCAGTACTTC

d_gene: TRBD1
v_gene: TRBV5-4
abundance: NA
j_gene: TRBJ2-3
CDR3aa: CASSRSPGQSTDTQYF
CDR3nt: TGTGCCAGCAGCCGCTCTCCGGGACAGTCCACAGATACGCAGTATTTT

d_gene: TRBD2
v_gene: TRBV30
abundance: NA
j_gene: TRBJ2-2
CDR3aa: CARDYSAGELFF
CDR3nt: TGTGCTCGGGACTACTCGGCCGGGGAGCTGTTTTTT

d_gene: NA
v_gene: TRBV11-3
abundance: few
j_gene: TRBJ1-1
CDR3aa: CASSFGRRLRNTEAFF
CDR3nt: TGTGCCAGCAGCTTTGGCAGGCGTCTAAGGAACACTGAAGCTTTCTTT

d_gene: NA
v_gene: TRBV5-1
abundance: few
j_gene: TRBJ1-1
CDR3aa: CASSPLEGLSTEAFF
CDR3nt: TGCGCCAGCAGCCCGCTGGAGGGATTGAGCACTGAAGCTTTCTTT

d_gene: TRBD1
v_gene: TRBV11-1
abundance: NA
j_gene: TRBJ2-7
CDR3aa: CASSAQTGTHEQYF
CDR3nt: TGTGCCAGCAGCGCCCAGACAGGGACACACGAGCAGTACTTC

d_gene: TRBD1
v_gene: TRBV6-2/TRBV6-3
abundance: few
j_gene: TRBJ1-1
CDR3aa: CASSYSYLVDVRGQGLSEAFF
CDR3nt: TGTGCCAGCAGTTACTCTTATCTTGTTGATGTGAGGGGACAGGGTTTGTCTGAAGCTTTCTTT

d_gene: NA
v_gene: TRBV7-9
abundance: once
j_gene: TRBJ2-7
CDR3aa: CASSLTGLEQYF
CDR3nt: TGTGCCAGCAGCTTAACCGGGTTGGAGCAGTACTTC

d_gene: NA
v_gene: TRBV25-1
abundance: NA
j_gene: TRBJ1-1
CDR3aa: CASSEGWATEAFF
CDR3nt: TGTGCCAGCAGTGAAGGATGGGCCACTGAAGCTTTCTTT

d_gene: TRBD2
v_gene: TRBV3-1/TRBV3-2
abundance: NA
j_gene: TRBJ2-3
CDR3aa: CASSRIAGGRTDTQYF
CDR3nt: TGTGCCAGCAGCCGAATAGCGGGGGGACGCACAGATACGCAGTATTTT

d_gene: TRBD2
v_gene: TRBV5-1
abundance: NA
j_gene: TRBJ2-7
CDR3aa: CASGATSAYEQYF
CDR3nt: TGCGCCAGCGGGGCGACTAGCGCGTACGAGCAGTACTTC

d_gene: NA
v_gene: TRBV5-6
abundance: NA
j_gene: TRBJ1-2
CDR3aa: CASRRRGRNYGYTF
CDR3nt: TGTGCCAGCAGGCGGAGGGGTCGGAACTATGGCTACACCTTC

d_gene: NA
v_gene: TRBV19
abundance: NA
j_gene: TRBJ1-2
CDR3aa: CATRQRVGYTF
CDR3nt: TGTGCCACCCGTCAGAGGGTCGGCTACACCTTC

d_gene: NA
v_gene: TRBV10-1
abundance: once
j_gene: TRBJ2-5
CDR3aa: CATIGTDWAGRETQYF
CDR3nt: TGCGCCACCATCGGGACCGACTGGGCGGGGAGAGAGACCCAGTACTTC

d_gene: NA
v_gene: TRBV7-2
abundance: NA
j_gene: TRBJ1-6
CDR3aa: CASSPSRGVSGSPLHF
CDR3nt: TGTGCCAGCAGCCCCTCCCGTGGGGTAAGCGGATCACCCCTCCACTTT

d_gene: TRBD1
v_gene: TRBV5-1
abundance: NA
j_gene: TRBJ2-5
CDR3aa: CASSLEGALWETQYF
CDR3nt: TGCGCCAGCAGCTTGGAGGGGGCTCTCTGGGAGACCCAGTACTTC

d_gene: NA
v_gene: TRBV29-1
abundance: NA
j_gene: TRBJ1-3
CDR3aa: CSVDAGAGNTIYF
CDR3nt: TGCAGCGTTGACGCAGGGGCTGGAAACACCATATATTTT

d_gene: NA
v_gene: TRBV11-1
abundance: once
j_gene: TRBJ2-7
CDR3aa: CASSRTPGGSTYEQYF
CDR3nt: TGTGCCAGCAGTCGGACCCCAGGGGGGTCGACCTACGAGCAGTACTTC

d_gene: TRBD1
v_gene: TRBV28
abundance: NA
j_gene: TRBJ1-6
CDR3aa: CASRRGRWDNSPLHF
CDR3nt: TGTGCCAGCAGGAGGGGGCGGTGGGATAATTCACCCCTCCACTTT

d_gene: TRBD2
v_gene: TRBV5-1
abundance: NA
j_gene: TRBJ2-1
CDR3aa: CASSPGTSGTNEQFF
CDR3nt: TGCGCCAGCAGCCCCGGGACTAGCGGGACCAATGAGCAGTTCTTC

d_gene: NA
v_gene: TRBV5-1
abundance: NA
j_gene: TRBJ2-7
CDR3aa: CASSFDGAGRTYEQYF
CDR3nt: TGCGCCAGCAGCTTCGATGGGGCGGGGCGAACCTACGAGCAGTACTTC

d_gene: NA
v_gene: TRBV27
abundance: NA
j_gene: TRBJ1-2
CDR3aa: CASSLFQGYGYTF
CDR3nt: TGTGCCAGCAGTTTGTTCCAGGGCTATGGCTACACCTTC

d_gene: NA
v_gene: TRBV7-8
abundance: NA
j_gene: TRBJ1-2
CDR3aa: CASSLDRQGNGYTF
CDR3nt: TGTGCCAGCAGCTTAGACCGGCAGGGGAACGGCTACACCTTC

d_gene: NA
v_gene: TRBV21-1
abundance: NA
j_gene: TRBJ1-6
CDR3aa: CASSKDGGTGYNSPLHF
CDR3nt: TGTGCCAGCAGCAAAGACGGGGGGACAGGGTATAATTCACCCCTCCACTTT

d_gene: NA
v_gene: TRBV6-5
abundance: NA
j_gene: TRBJ2-6
CDR3aa: CASRYGTTGANVLTF
CDR3nt: TGTGCCAGCAGGTACGGGACAACGGGGGCCAACGTCCTGACTTTC

d_gene: NA
v_gene: TRBV11-3
abundance: NA
j_gene: TRBJ2-7
CDR3aa: CASSWTGTLSYEQYF
CDR3nt: TGTGCCAGCAGTTGGACCGGGACACTCTCCTACGAGCAGTACTTC

d_gene: NA
v_gene: TRBV7-2
abundance: NA
j_gene: TRBJ2-3
CDR3aa: CASTPGLATDTQYF
CDR3nt: TGTGCCAGCACCCCGGGACTGGCAACAGATACGCAGTATTTT

d_gene: NA
v_gene: TRBV3-1/TRBV3-2
abundance: NA
j_gene: TRBJ1-1
CDR3aa: CASSPREGEAFF
CDR3nt: TGTGCCAGCAGCCCCCGGGAGGGTGAAGCTTTCTTT

d_gene: TRBD2
v_gene: TRBV11-3
abundance: NA
j_gene: TRBJ2-3
CDR3aa: CASSPTSGHTDTQYF
CDR3nt: TGTGCCAGCAGCCCGACTAGCGGCCACACAGATACGCAGTATTTT

d_gene: TRBD2
v_gene: TRBV6-6
abundance: NA
j_gene: TRBJ2-5
CDR3aa: CASSYSRASGETQYF
CDR3nt: TGTGCCAGCAGTTACTCGAGGGCTAGCGGAGAGACCCAGTACTTC

d_gene: TRBD2
v_gene: TRBV3-1/TRBV3-2
abundance: NA
j_gene: TRBJ2-5
CDR3aa: CASSPTWGGQETQYF
CDR3nt: TGTGCCAGCAGCCCAACTTGGGGGGGCCAAGAGACCCAGTACTTC

d_gene: TRBD2
v_gene: TRBV14
abundance: NA
j_gene: TRBJ2-1
CDR3aa: CASSRRLGGTSGPNEQFF
CDR3nt: TGTGCCAGCAGCCGTCGGCTAGGCGGGACTAGCGGGCCCAATGAGCAGTTCTTC

d_gene: TRBD1
v_gene: TRBV24-1
abundance: NA
j_gene: TRBJ1-2
CDR3aa: CATSDATGAGGYTF
CDR3nt: TGTGCCACCAGTGACGCTACAGGGGCAGGTGGCTACACCTTC

d_gene: NA
v_gene: TRBV4-1
abundance: NA
j_gene: TRBJ2-7
CDR3aa: CASSQGRGDKGHEQYF
CDR3nt: TGCGCCAGCAGCCAAGGACGCGGGGATAAGGGACACGAGCAGTACTTC

d_gene: NA
v_gene: TRBV7-9
abundance: many
j_gene: TRBJ2-7
CDR3aa: CASSLLGKRHEQYF
CDR3nt: TGTGCCAGCAGCTTACTCGGAAAGCGGCACGAGCAGTACTTC

d_gene: TRBD2
v_gene: TRBV11-3
abundance: once
j_gene: TRBJ2-7
CDR3aa: CASSAPGKRGGYEQYF
CDR3nt: TGTGCCAGCAGCGCCCCTGGCAAGCGGGGGGGCTACGAGCAGTACTTC

d_gene: TRBD2
v_gene: TRBV7-3
abundance: few
j_gene: TRBJ2-1
CDR3aa: CASSGKAVSGGFNEQFF
CDR3nt: TGTGCCAGCAGCGGGAAGGCAGTTAGCGGGGGATTCAATGAGCAGTTCTTC

d_gene: TRBD1
v_gene: TRBV7-3
abundance: few
j_gene: TRBJ2-7
CDR3aa: CASSSAGQGDEQYF
CDR3nt: TGTGCCAGCAGCTCCGCGGGACAGGGAGACGAGCAGTACTTC

d_gene: TRBD2
v_gene: TRBV14
abundance: NA
j_gene: TRBJ2-5
CDR3aa: CASSQEMAGGQETQYF
CDR3nt: TGTGCCAGCAGCCAAGAGATGGCGGGAGGGCAAGAGACCCAGTACTTC